This paragraph covers one T cell receptor (beta chain) sequence. Its antigen remains undetermined. No quality values exist for individual bases; no much larger clone is one base distant. The cohort consisted of hundreds of healthy bone marrow donors. At the time of sampling, all cohort members were nominally healthy, though unrecorded immune exposures were likely present. The donor was CMV seronegative and was included in the group of a few hundred seronegative cohort members. Each donor provided a peripheral blood sample, and peripheral blood mononuclear cells were used for TCR beta sequencing. Genomic DNA extraction from the blood cell samples was performed with the Qiagen DNeasy Blood Extraction Kit. This sample is drawn from a study of cytomegalovirus exposure and HLA in healthy donors (dated by TCRdb to about 2017). General notes on the study: An earlier analysis of roughly 500 of the donors reported 250 to 300 Gb of sequence data and some 120 million unique TCR beta sequences from about 200 million T cells. About 280 gigabases of sequencing data and approximately 92 million unique TCR sequences made up an early release that covered several hundred HLA-typed donors. Among the approximately 400 genotyped donors, around 81% belonged to the genetic ancestry cluster associated with self-reported Caucasian donors. The study aimed to test whether signatures of past pathogen exposure could be identified by cataloging public T cell receptors. The study used immunosequencing to profile the T cell repertoires of around 600 subjects and linked those repertoires to cytomegalovirus serostatus. In addition to the first cohort of 650 to 750 subjects, a separate validation cohort of about 120 different subjects was used. The study combined high-throughput TCR immunosequencing, statistical association of individual TCRs with disease status, and machine learning to predict cytomegalovirus infection status. To study patterns of TCR occurrence, a later analysis re-analyzed previously published TCR beta repertoires from 700 or so donors and added high-resolution HLA genotyping. Rather than using new phenotypic data, the later analysis identified candidate immune exposures from TCR beta sequences and from how often those sequences occurred across donors. In an earlier analysis of more than 550 of the donors, high-throughput TCR beta sequencing was used to judge whether each TCR beta V gene segment behaved as functional or pseudogenic. Donor age, sex, ethnicity and CMV serostatus were collected together with the repertoire data. In a later genetic analysis, genome-wide SNP genotypes for about three fifths of the roughly 670 donors were used, and that subset was treated as a discovery cohort. Every repertoire in the discovery cohort had been generated on one and the same sequencing platform. Class I and class II HLA loci were covered by the typing at four-digit resolution. The number of donors typed differed by locus, with about 629-630 for A, B, C, DRB1 and DQB1, 522 for DQA1, under 610 for DPA1, and about 450 for DPB1. Roughly five DR-DQ haplotypes were treated as single units for association and clustering because of strong linkage in the cohort. On average, around 240,000 unique TCR beta nucleotide sequences were sequenced per donor among roughly 430 genotyped donors of the cohort, with 15% to 20% of those sequences being non-productive. Overall study results and their limits: A later genetic analysis associated a missense DCLRE1C variant with V-gene and J-gene trimming of TCR beta chains, and an independent cohort replicated the association. For the cohort, immune exposure information was limited to CMV serostatus. The study gave a list of roughly 150 TCR beta chains associated with cytomegalovirus. In a later analysis, HLA-associated TCR beta chains showed more clonal expansion and lower generation probabilities than non-associated chains that were equally common. A later analysis found that most CMV-associated TCR beta chains appeared HLA-restricted, with HLA associations seemingly driven largely by CMV exposure. When HLA alleles, especially DR and DQ, strongly co-occurred, TCR associations were difficult to assign to individual alleles. Linkage disequilibrium might explain the correlated functional status among segregating V segments, but an unknown experimental factor could not be ruled out. Across donors, most TCR sequences were observed very rarely, whereas some public TCRs were present in many individuals. Several of the top co-occurrence clusters appeared to be linked to parvovirus B19, influenza, CMV and Epstein-Barr virus, according to a later analysis. Because counts were too low, about 18 rarely observed V segments, including chromosome 9 orphons, were left out of the earlier analysis of a few hundred of the donors. HLA typing was unavailable for some donors at each locus, so association tests used only the typed subset. In both the original and validation cohorts, the classifier was reported to diagnose cytomegalovirus status with high specificity and sensitivity. The cohort was sequenced for TCR beta chains only, and without alpha or paired-chain data the features that could be detected were limited. A later analysis found that TCR association rates varied across HLA loci, with DRB1 alleles showing the most associated TCRs and HLA-C alleles the fewest. In an earlier analysis of approximately 590 of the donors, most TCR beta V segments appeared in productive rearrangements about 87% or about 30% of the time, broadly matching IMGT annotations. A cluster of highly shared sequence variants was judged likely to be a technical artifact of the sequencing pipeline. The authors suggested that the approach could potentially be extended to other disease states and immunological phenotypes. At a false discovery rate of 0.05, a later analysis linked fewer than 20,000 TCR beta sequences to specific HLA alleles. According to a later genetic analysis, donors in an Asian-associated ancestry cluster had fewer N-insertions in productive TCRs than the approximately 610-donor mean. A further reported finding was that TCR beta sequences accurately predicted the HLA-A and HLA-B alleles for most subjects in the first cohort. In vitro tests confirmed that three of the cytomegalovirus-associated TCR beta chains recognize cytomegalovirus antigens. The presence/absence analyses assumed that sequencing depth was roughly uniform across donors, and that assumption may not be true.

The library was prepared using the immunoSEQ multiplex PCR assay. The multiplex PCR relied on a mix of 60 forward primers for TCR Vbeta segments and 13 reverse primers for TCR Jbeta segments. A multiplex PCR assay on genomic DNA amplified the CDR3 region of rearranged TCR beta genes. The amplified TCR beta libraries were sequenced on the Illumina HiSeq System as 87-base-pair reads. The original pipeline was this. Across the 670 or so repertoires, a later analysis counted 78 million or so unique TCR beta chains, roughly 11 million of which were shared by at least two donors. Raw reads were error-corrected and collapsed into unique sequences by a nearest-neighbor algorithm in which closely related sequences were merged to remove PCR and sequencing errors. V, D and J gene segments were assigned by aligning CDR3 sequences to IMGT reference sequences. For a sequence to be retained, a match of at least six nucleotides was required to both a V gene segment and a J gene segment. Rearrangements were classified as productive when the CDR3 lacked stop codons and remained in frame with V and J, and all other rearrangements were classified as non-productive. CDR3 was defined according to IMGT convention as the region running from the second conserved V-encoded cysteine to the conserved J-encoded phenylalanine. The earlier analysis of about 590 of the donors excluded sequences that lacked an unambiguous match to a single V gene segment. In an earlier analysis of 450 to 700 of the donors, V segments were called functional above 56.7% productive rearrangements and were called segregating when the between-donor standard deviation exceeded 5%. A statistical classification framework was built for diagnosing cytomegalovirus status from the catalog of TCR beta chain sequences. In a later analysis, V and J genes were assigned by comparing TCR nucleotide sequences against IMGT/GENE-DB human TR gene sequences. In a later analysis, CDR3 sequences and most-parsimonious VDJ recombination scenarios were assigned using the TCRdist pipeline. In a later analysis, every TCR beta chain was defined by the combination of its CDR3 amino acid sequence and its V-gene family, and reads without a unique V-gene family were dropped. As a way to deal with suspected cross-contamination and a sequencing artifact, a later analysis dropped approximately 570 nucleotide sequences that were highly shared and had low generation probability. For each public chain, a later analysis derived a clonal expansion index from normalized ranks of inferred template counts within each repertoire. In a later analysis, generation probabilities were computed using a VDJ recombination model fitted to out-of-frame rearrangements, and the results were checked against IGoR. In a later analysis, hypergeometric tests were used to score TCR-TCR, TCR-HLA and TCR-CMV co-occurrence, with a repertoire-size bias correction applied to TCR pairs. A later analysis estimated false discovery rates by permuting HLA or CMV assignments 20 times. In a later analysis, co-occurring TCRs were grouped using DBSCAN, with TCRdist sequence similarity added in when clustering inside HLA-allele-positive subsets. Repertoires with fewer than 30,000 or more than 120,000 public chains, plus five repertoires with anomalous nucleotide sharing, were excluded from co-occurrence clustering. TCRdb's version of the immuneACCESS table is confined to in-frame rearrangements and falls short of the full clone set. An unresolved V gene accounts for under half of the shortfall where checked; the remainder is of unknown origin. From that table come the V and J calls and clone size; the DNA was used to work out D and trimming. The sample records under 150,000 clones, 80% of which are singletons. The top ten constitute over 2.5% of the sample.

The receptor was derived from a male donor in good health and CMV-seronegative. The material sequenced was PBMCs.

The nucleotide sequence is given as TGTGCCAGCAGCTTCGCCGGGTACCAAGAGACCCAGTACTTC. This yields the protein CASSFAGYQETQYF. The chain joins TRBV7-9 to TRBJ2-5; no confident D gene assignment can be made. Taken from the germline V gene (reference sequence), the CDR1 and CDR2 loops are SEHNR and FQNEAQ. There are 14 amino acids in the CDR3, from cysteine to phenylalanine inclusive. Only the CDR3 region is kept as DNA, spanning 42 bases read in frame from base 1. V drops 3 bases and J drops 0 bases, leaving 8 bases in between.